The present entry profiles one T cell receptor beta chain with its context. What this receptor recognizes is not known. No much larger clone exists at a distance of one base, and base qualities are not known. TCR beta CDR3 regions were sequenced from DNA using the immunoSEQ Assay. From the authors' description of their analysis: To compute T cell density, TCR beta template counts were normalized to usable DNA, which was estimated by amplifying housekeeping genes. Richness was estimated with the preseqR package, extrapolating to 400,000 templates for PBMC samples and 120,000 templates for tissue samples. Clonality was defined as one minus Pielou's evenness. Differential abundance testing on productive amino-acid clonotypes, with a minimum total count of 5 and an alpha of 0.1, was used to identify tissue-enriched TCRs. The Jaccard Index and the Morisita Overlap Index were used to measure repertoire overlap between compartments. GLIPH grouped TCR beta CDR3s together with public tetramer-defined viral CDR3s, and a viral motif had to include at least three viral sequences and show V-gene enrichment. TCRdb provides this immuneACCESS table in a form limited to in-frame rearrangements. Some clones are lacking; in checked studies, under half of them reflect an unresolved V gene, and why the rest are absent is not known. From that table come the V and J calls and clone size; the DNA was used to work out D and trimming. In all, the sample holds some 40,000 clones, and more than 90% of those were seen once. The biggest ten clones account for around 7% of the sample.

At diagnosis, tumor, uninvolved tumor-adjacent lung and peripheral blood were collected and then preserved as a mix of FFPE and fresh-frozen material. For TCR repertoire profiling, blood samples were analyzed as peripheral blood mononuclear cells. The data are from a study of T cells in localized non-small cell lung cancer (TCRdb year 2020). Regarding the complete study: Comparing tumors with uninvolved tumor-adjacent lungs, the study looked at the T cell repertoires of 236 patients with early-stage NSCLC. The cohort consisted of approximately 240 treatment-naive NSCLC patients whose localized lung tumors had been resected. Of the NSCLC patients, 120 to 150 were male and approximately 97 were female, and the mean age was approximately 66 years.

Points the paper makes about the study in general: Because multi-region tumor sequencing was not performed, intratumor heterogeneity could not be ruled out. Longer overall survival was associated with higher blood T cell density, whereas shorter survival was associated with higher adjacent-lung clonality. Because of the exploratory design, TCR variables were selected using unadjusted p-values without false-discovery rate correction. A median of approximately 50 of the top 100 tumor clones turned up in the paired uninvolved adjacent lung, and roughly 30 of those clones also ranked among the top 100 of that same adjacent lung. Uninvolved tumor-adjacent lung showed the highest T cell clonality, higher than tumor, which suggests more focused antigenic responses in the uninvolved tumor-adjacent lung.

The sample here was peripheral blood, taken before any cancer treatment. The sequence was obtained from a female donor aged 60 or older with stage I lung adenocarcinoma.

DNA sequence: TGTGCCAGTAGTATAGGGCAGGGCACAGATACGCAGTATTTT. This codes for CASSIGQGTDTQYF. Recombination linked TRBV19 to TRBJ2-3; the D gene assignment is ambiguous. Its CDR3 holds 14 amino acids, cysteine through phenylalanine. The DNA shown is the 42-base CDR3, in frame from base 1. Relative to germline, V is 1 base shorter and J is 1 base shorter, with 6 bases between their ends. The germline V gene (reference sequence) supplies CDR1 LNHDA and CDR2 SQIVND.